This T cell receptor (beta chain) was identified during a study of OX40 agonist ivuxolimab in advanced cancers. Background on the whole study: Ivuxolimab was a fully human IgG2 agonistic monoclonal antibody targeting the costimulatory receptor OX40 (CD134). Intravenous ivuxolimab was administered to patients every 2 weeks at six dose levels: 0.01, 0.1, 0.3, 1.5, 3 and 10 mg/kg. Of the 50 to 55 dose-escalation patients, hepatocellular carcinoma was present in approximately 20, melanoma in around 15, renal cell carcinoma in 9 and head and neck cancer in 9. A male proportion of 82.7% and a mean age of around 60 years, ranging from about 23 to 90, were recorded for the dose-escalation cohort. Patients were allowed to have had prior anti-PD-1, anti-PD-L1 or anti-CTLA-4 therapy, and roughly 40% of the dose-escalation patients had been treated with checkpoint inhibitors. Three dose-escalation patients achieved partial responses, one with hepatocellular carcinoma and two with cutaneous melanoma. Peripheral TCRbeta sequencing aimed to test whether ivuxolimab altered TCR sequence diversity and caused clonal T-cell expansion. The paper covers the monotherapy dose-escalation part of the phase I ivuxolimab trial, which included N ≈ 50 patients.

For sequencing of the TCRbeta CDR3 region, genomic DNA was extracted from the sorted cells. TCRbeta CDR3 regions were sequenced using the immunoSEQ Assay. In its TCRdb copy, this immuneACCESS table keeps in-frame sequences only and misses some clones. Where compared with another copy, unresolved V genes explain less than half of these, and the others have no known cause. This sample holds 55,000 to 75,000 clones; 90% to 95% were observed only once. The ten largest clonotypes hold 3.5% to 4% of the sample. The trial excluded patients who had a history of autoimmune disease or were on systemic immunosuppression. In every dose cohort, peripheral blood was drawn for TCR sequencing at baseline, cycle 4 day 1, and cycle 7 day 1. Samples came from an open-label, multicenter, first-in-human phase I dose-escalation trial of ivuxolimab. Adults with locally advanced or metastatic melanoma, renal cell, hepatocellular, or head and neck squamous cell carcinoma were enrolled in the trial. Before TCR sequencing, CD4+ T cells and CD8+ T cells from peripheral blood were sorted into separate populations.

As to this clone: The antigen it recognizes is unknown. No clone much larger than this one lies a single base away; base qualities are absent.

What the authors observed across the whole study: Low levels of normalized T-cell clonal expansion were also seen in some patients who did not respond. At doses of 0.1 to 3.0 mg/kg, clonal expansion of both CD4+ and CD8+ blood T cells was observed from baseline to week 6. After ivuxolimab, expanded clones were on average more numerous among CD8+ T cells than among CD4+ T cells. In partial responders in the 0.1-3.0 mg/kg groups, normalized peripheral clonal expansion was found to be among the lowest, especially among CD8+ T cells. The antigen specificity of the peripheral T cells that underwent clonal expansion was not determined.

Sequenced material: CD4+ or CD8+ T cells sorted from blood, taken in a trial of the OX40 agonist ivuxolimab. The sequence was collected from an adult with an advanced solid tumor such as melanoma, head and neck, liver or kidney cancer.

The DNA sequence reads TGTGCCAGCAGTCCCCTGGAAGGGGGCATGTACGAGCAGTACTTC. This translates into CASSPLEGGMYEQYF. The chain was built from TRBV6-5 and TRBJ2-7; 7 bases in between match TRBD1. Unmatched junction bases come to 11, with V trimmed by 5 bases and J by 4 bases. The CDR3, from cysteine to phenylalanine, totals 15 residues. Only CDR3 DNA remains: 45 bases, in frame from the first base. CDR1 MNHEY and CDR2 SVGAGI were looked up in the germline V gene.